This entry is about one T cell receptor (beta chain). Its matching antigen is unknown. This record comes from a study of OX40 agonist ivuxolimab in advanced cancers. Study details: In this cohort, patients received ivuxolimab, an agonistic anti-OX40 (CD134) antibody.

The data were produced by immunoSEQ multiplex PCR, yet TCRdb's version contains in-frame clones alone and is incomplete. This sample has about 80,000 clones, with less than 95% found just once. General observations from the study: Both CD4+ and CD8+ T cell populations in blood had undergone clonal expansion by week 6 at 0.1 to 3.0 mg/kg. No determination was made of the antigen specificity of the expanded peripheral T cells.

The clonotype originates from an adult with an advanced solid tumor such as melanoma, head and neck, liver or kidney cancer. The material was CD4+ or CD8+ T cells sorted from blood, obtained in a trial of the OX40 agonist ivuxolimab.

DNA for the CDR3: TGCGCCAGCAGCCCCGGACGGAACCTTCGGGGGGGCAATCAGCCCCAGCATTTT. This encodes CASSPGRNLRGGNQPQHF. The J gene is TRBJ1-5, the V gene TRBV4-1, with D perhaps matching TRBD1 (5 bases). The ends were cut back, 4 bases at V and 2 bases at J, with 21 bases in the middle. The CDR3 is made up of 18 amino acids. CDR1 is MGHRA and CDR2 is YSYEKL in the germline V gene.